Presented here are 27 T cell receptor beta chains from one specimen sequenced in a study of blood T cell repertoires in COVID-19. Profiled with immunoSEQ multiplex PCR; TCRdb holds only in-frame clones, not every one. The data hold about 270,000 clones, with just under 85% observed a single time. Source material: peripheral blood. These receptors were obtained from a woman aged 45 to 65 with active or convalescent COVID-19.

This clone appeared once. The rearrangement uses TRBV7-9 and TRBJ2-1; TRBD2 is a possible D gene (6 bases). CDR3 length: 12 amino acids. CDR1 and CDR2 (germline): SEHNR, FQNEAQ (reference sequence). The germline V and J ends were trimmed by 4 bases and 7 bases, with 8 bases remaining between them. The CDR3 coding sequence is TGTGCCAGCAGCTCCCGGGGGAATGAGCAGTTCTTC. Residues: CASSSRGNEQFF. Looking up the rest from reference TRBV7-9 and TRBJ2-1 gives the full variable domain: DTGVSQNPRHKITKRGQNVTFRCDPISEHNRLYWYRQTLGQGPEFLTYFQNEAQLEKSRLLSDRFSAERPKGSFSTLEIQRTEQGDSAMYLCASSSRGNEQFFGPGTRLTVL.

The V and J genes are TRBV11-2 and TRBJ1-1; 7 bases are shared with TRBD1. Trimming at V came to 1 base and at J to 0 bases, leaving 2 bases not matched to a gene. Germline CDR1 is SGHAT and CDR2 is FQNNGV. The CDR3 totals 15 residues. The CDR3 spells CASSLVGQLNTEAFF. CDR3 bases: TGTGCCAGCAGCTTAGTGGGACAGTTGAACACTGAAGCTTTCTTT.

The V gene is TRBV2, the J gene TRBJ1-2, with 9 nucleotides matching TRBD1. Germline V CDR1 and CDR2: SNHLY, FYNNEI. The CDR3 runs 13 residues. Unmatched junction bases numbered 0, after V lost 1 base and J lost 6 bases. The CDR3 reads CASSEGQGDGYTF. CDR3 coding DNA: TGTGCCAGCAGTGAAGGACAGGGGGATGGCTACACCTTC.

In this sample, this clone turned up once. The V and J genes are TRBV11-2 and TRBJ1-5; TRBD1 might be the D (6 bases). CDR3 length: 14 residues. Trimming removed 5 bases from V and 7 bases from J, with 15 bases in between. CDR1 is SGHAT and CDR2 is FQNNGV in the germline V gene. CDR3: CASSPMGAAQPQHF. The CDR3 nucleotides are TGTGCCAGCAGCCCCATGGGGGCGGCACAGCCCCAGCATTTT.

This clone was counted a few times. The J gene is TRBJ2-2, the V gene TRBV3-1 (or the pseudogene TRBV3-2); 9 bases line up with TRBD1. The CDR3 spans 18 residues. The V and J ends lost 3 bases and 4 bases, in that order; junction bases with no gene match: 12. From germline, CDR1 is LGHDT and CDR2 YNNKEL (reference sequence). CDR3 sequence (DNA): TGTGCCAGCAGCCACTCAAACAGGGGGCGGGGTAGCACCGGGGAGCTGTTTTTT. Translating it yields CASSHSNRGRGSTGELFF.

The chain joins TRBV5-1 to TRBJ2-7; 15 positions match TRBD2. CDR1 SGHRS and CDR2 YFSETQ come from the germline V gene. The V segment lost 4 bases and the J segment 6 bases; nucleotides outside the gene matches: 5. The CDR3 has 15 amino acids. DNA for the CDR3: TGCGCCAGCAGCCTCGGACTAGCGGGAGGGAGCGAGCAGTACTTC. It encodes CASSLGLAGGSEQYF.

The chain has TRBV7-9 and TRBJ2-7; D remains unclear. The CDR3 is 13 residues long. Germline CDR1 SEHNR, CDR2 FQNEAQ (reference sequence). Trimming shortened V by 4 bases and J by 5 bases, and 12 bases separated the two germline ends. This chain's CDR3 is CASSSDARNEQYF. Here the CDR3 DNA reads TGTGCCAGCAGCTCCGACGCCAGGAACGAGCAGTACTTC.

V usage is TRBV25-1 and J usage is TRBJ1-1; possible D gene TRBD1, 6 bases. The germline V gene has CDR1 MGHDK and CDR2 SYGVNS. V was trimmed by 6 bases and J by 5 bases, leaving 13 bases between them. The CDR3 is 13 residues long. CDR3 residues: CASRGGGETEAFF. The CDR3 bases are TGTGCCAGCAGGGGAGGGGGGGAAACTGAAGCTTTCTTT.

This clone was recorded once. The gene calls are TRBV5-1 and TRBJ2-5; TRBD2 is a possible D gene (6 bases). The CDR3 is 17 amino acids. Trimming took 4 bases from V and 1 from J, leaving 20 bases between them. Per the germline V gene, CDR1 is SGHRS and CDR2 is YFSETQ. The chain's CDR3 is CASSIRRAGTIQETQYF. The CDR3 coding sequence is TGCGCCAGCAGCATTAGACGTGCGGGGACCATCCAAGAGACCCAGTACTTC. The full variable domain, rest sourced from reference TRBV5-1 and TRBJ2-5, is KAGVTQTPRYLIKTRGQQVTLSCSPISGHRSVSWYQQTPGQGLQFLFEYFSETQRNKGNFPGRFSGRQFSNSRSEMNVSTLELGDSALYLCASSIRRAGTIQETQYFGPGTRLLVL.

In this sample, this clone turned up once. The CDR3 is CASSQNRANNQPQHF. CDR3 nucleotides: TGTGCCAGCAGCCAAAACAGGGCAAACAATCAGCCCCAGCATTTT. J is TRBJ1-5 and V is TRBV3-1 (or the pseudogene TRBV3-2); D perhaps matches TRBD1 (6 bases). Germline-derived CDR1 and CDR2 are LGHDT and YNNKEL (reference sequence). V gave up 2 bases and J gave up 3 bases, with 11 bases separating them. This CDR3 comprises 15 residues.

The V and J genes are TRBV27 and TRBJ1-5, with 10 bases matching TRBD1. From germline, CDR1 is MNHEY and CDR2 SMNVEV (reference sequence). V was pared by 4 bases and J by 7 bases, with 4 bases of the junction left unmatched. The CDR3 spans 14 residues. The CDR3 reads CASSSRTGGQPQHF. The CDR3 DNA reads TGTGCCAGCAGTTCCCGGACAGGGGGGCAGCCCCAGCATTTT.

This clone was counted once. V gene TRBV24-1 combines with J gene TRBJ1-5; D unresolved. CDR1 is KGHDR, CDR2 SFDVKD, per germline. Deletions cut 6 bases from V and 0 bases from J, with 8 bases between. This CDR3 is built from 14 residues. CDR3 DNA sequence: TGTGCCACCAGTCCGGGATATAGCAATCAGCCCCAGCATTTT. The encoded protein is CATSPGYSNQPQHF.

The rearrangement joins TRBV6-5 to TRBJ1-1; D not certain. The length of the CDR3 is 15 residues. Germline CDR1 and CDR2: MNHEY and SVGAGI. The V end lost 0 bases, the J end lost 1 base, and 9 bases lay between the germline ends. The CDR3 nucleotides are TGTGCCAGCAGTTACTCGGAGGAGAGGAACACTGAAGCTTTCTTT. Protein product: CASSYSEERNTEAFF.

The gene calls are TRBV24-1 and TRBJ1-4; D remains unclear. CDR3 length: 12 residues. V dropped 4 bases and J dropped 8 bases, with 7 bases sitting between them. Germline-derived CDR1 and CDR2 are KGHDR and SFDVKD. CDR3 DNA sequence: TGTGCCACCAGTGAGTCAGTGGAAAAACTGTTTTTT. This gives the protein CATSESVEKLFF.

V gene TRBV18 combines with J gene TRBJ2-7; D possibly corresponds to TRBD2 (6 bases). This CDR3 is built from 16 residues. V lost 1 base and J 3 bases, leaving 16 bases between the germline ends. The germline V gene has CDR1 KGHSH and CDR2 LQKENI. CDR3 in amino acids: CASSPRVGTGLYEQYF. Here the CDR3 DNA reads TGTGCCAGCTCACCACGAGTAGGGACTGGGCTCTACGAGCAGTACTTC.

V is TRBV6-5 and J is TRBJ2-6, with D possibly being TRBD1 (5 bases). The V end lost 4 bases, the J end lost 2 bases, and 9 bases lay between the germline ends. CDR3 size: 15 residues. From germline, CDR1 is MNHEY and CDR2 SVGAGI. CDR3 residues: CASSSQGTGANVLTF. The CDR3 DNA is TGTGCCAGCAGTTCCCAGGGAACTGGGGCCAACGTCCTGACTTTC.

V is TRBV29-1 and J is TRBJ2-1, with D uncertain. The V and J ends lost 0 bases and 6 bases respectively, with 6 bases between them. The CDR3 is made up of 12 amino acids. Germline V lookup: CDR1 SQVTM, CDR2 ANQGSEA. The CDR3 DNA reads as TGCAGCGTTGAAGACAACACCAATGAGCAGTTCTTC. Amino acids: CSVEDNTNEQFF.

The chain combines TRBV15 with TRBJ1-1; 7 bases map to TRBD1. With V trimmed by 3 bases and J by 4 bases, 11 bases remained unmatched. Germline V CDR1 and CDR2: LNHNV, YYDKDF (reference sequence). The length of the CDR3 is 16 residues. DNA of the CDR3: TGTGCCACCAGCAGTCTGGCGACAGGGCATAGCACTGAAGCTTTCTTT. It specifies CATSSLATGHSTEAFF.

This clone was seen a single time. V is TRBV9 and J is TRBJ2-5; maybe TRBD1 (6 bases). This CDR3 contains 14 residues. CDR1 and CDR2 from the germline V gene are SGDLS and YYNGEE. Trimming pared 6 bases from V and 0 bases from J, leaving 12 bases between. The CDR3 bases are TGTGCCAGCAATCTTAGACAGGACCAAGAGACCCAGTACTTC. As protein: CASNLRQDQETQYF.

V usage is TRBV30 and J usage is TRBJ1-4; D call uncertain. The V end lost 3 bases, the J end lost 7 bases, and 12 bases lay between the germline ends. The CDR3 contains 13 residues. Germline CDR1 is GTSNPN and CDR2 is SVGIG (reference sequence). The CDR3 DNA is TGTGCCTGGAGAAGGGATGAGGGTGAAAAACTGTTTTTT. Amino acids: CAWRRDEGEKLFF.

This clone was found a few times. The rearrangement uses TRBV7-8 and TRBJ2-7, with 14 nucleotides matching TRBD2. There are 17 residues in the CDR3. Germline lookup yields CDR1 SGHVS and CDR2 FQNEAQ. V was clipped by 1 base and J by 4 bases; unmatched bases: 6. The CDR3 spells CASSLGARTSGRYEQYF. The CDR3, as DNA: TGTGCCAGCAGCTTAGGGGCCCGGACTAGCGGGAGGTACGAGCAGTACTTC. Full variable domain (rest looked up from reference TRBV7-8 and TRBJ2-7): GAGVSQSPRYKVAKRGQDVALRCDPISGHVSLFWYQQALGQGPEFLTYFQNEAQLDKSGLPSDRFFAERPEGSVSTLKIQRTQQEDSAVYLCASSLGARTSGRYEQYFGPGTRLTVT.

The rearrangement links TRBV14 to TRBJ2-3; the D is unclear. This CDR3 is built from 12 residues. The V end was cut by 6 bases, the J end by 7 bases, with 11 bases between. The V gene's germline CDR1 is SGHDN and CDR2 FVKESK. CDR3 sequence reads: CASSKNIYTQYF. For the CDR3, the DNA is TGTGCCAGCAGTAAAAATATTTATACGCAGTATTTT.

This chain links TRBV28 with TRBJ1-6; D gene uncertain. Germline CDR1 reads MDHEN; CDR2 reads SYDVKM. This CDR3 comprises 17 residues. The V end lost 3 bases, the J end lost 0 bases, and 12 bases lay between the germline ends. CDR3 nucleotide sequence: TGTGCCAGCAGTTTCGTTTATGCGAGCTCCTATAATTCACCCCTCCACTTT. Its translation is CASSFVYASSYNSPLHF.

The V call is TRBV28, the J call TRBJ1-3, with D unclear. The CDR3 spans 16 residues. V lost 3 bases and J 0 bases, leaving 12 bases between the germline ends. Germline loops: CDR1 MDHEN, CDR2 SYDVKM. CDR3 protein: CASSLTGFSSGNTIYF. The CDR3 coding sequence is TGTGCCAGCAGTTTGACGGGGTTTTCCTCTGGAAACACCATATATTTT. Using reference TRBV28 and TRBJ1-3 for the parts outside the CDR3, the full variable domain is DVKVTQSSRYLVKRTGEKVFLECVQDMDHENMFWYRQDPGLGLRLIYFSYDVKMKEKGDIPEGYSVSREKKERFSLILESASTNQTSMYLCASSLTGFSSGNTIYFGEGSWLTVV.

V is TRBV18 and J is TRBJ2-3; 8 bases line up with TRBD1. Germline CDR1 reads KGHSH; CDR2 reads LQKENI. This CDR3 contains 16 residues. After removal of 2 bases from V and 5 bases from J, the junction contained 9 bases not matched to a gene. CDR3 residues: CASSPTYDRGIDTQYF. The CDR3 DNA reads as TGTGCCAGCTCACCAACCTACGACAGGGGCATAGATACGCAGTATTTT.

This chain links TRBV6-5 with TRBJ1-5; maybe TRBD1 (5 bases). The germline V and J ends were trimmed by 6 bases and 7 bases, with 16 bases remaining between them. The CDR3 runs 14 residues. Germline-derived CDR1 and CDR2 are MNHEY and SVGAGI. CDR3 sequence: CASSGGGRQQPQHF. The DNA for the CDR3 is TGTGCCAGCAGCGGGGGAGGGCGACAGCAGCCCCAGCATTTT.

The genes are TRBV28 and TRBJ2-7; possible D gene TRBD1, 6 bases. The germline V and J ends were trimmed by 6 bases and 0 bases, with 9 bases remaining between them. The CDR3 contains 13 residues. From germline, CDR1 is MDHEN and CDR2 SYDVKM. CDR3 region: CASSRTVSYEQYF. The DNA for the CDR3 is TGTGCCAGCAGCCGGACAGTCTCCTACGAGCAGTACTTC.